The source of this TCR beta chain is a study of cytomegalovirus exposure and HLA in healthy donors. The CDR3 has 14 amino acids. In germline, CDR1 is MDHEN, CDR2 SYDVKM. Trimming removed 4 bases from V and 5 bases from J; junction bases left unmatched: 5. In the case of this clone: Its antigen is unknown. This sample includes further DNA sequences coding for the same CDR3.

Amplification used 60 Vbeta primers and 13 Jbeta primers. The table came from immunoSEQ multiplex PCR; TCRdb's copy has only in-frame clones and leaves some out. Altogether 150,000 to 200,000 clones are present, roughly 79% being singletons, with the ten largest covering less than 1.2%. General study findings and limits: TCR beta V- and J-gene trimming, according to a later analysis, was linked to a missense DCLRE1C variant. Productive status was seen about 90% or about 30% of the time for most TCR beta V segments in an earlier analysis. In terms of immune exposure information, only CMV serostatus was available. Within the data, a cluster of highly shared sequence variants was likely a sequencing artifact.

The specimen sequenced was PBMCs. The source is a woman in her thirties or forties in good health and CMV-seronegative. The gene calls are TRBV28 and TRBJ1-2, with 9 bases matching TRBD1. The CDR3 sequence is CASSSTGGGYGYTF. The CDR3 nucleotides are TGTGCCAGCAGTTCGACAGGGGGAGGGTATGGCTACACCTTC.